The present T cell receptor (beta chain) was sequenced within a study of beta chain features in type 1 diabetes. General observations from the study: Relative to healthy donors, patients appeared to have naive, central memory and Treg TCRB repertoires that were more similar. It was possible that PCR favored shorter templates, equally so in patients and controls.

Germline CDR1 is MGHRA and CDR2 is YSYEKL. V lost 2 bases and J lost 2; bases outside the gene matches: 12. The CDR3 is 19 amino acids. Since all of the isolated RNA was reverse transcribed, expressed TCRB transcripts were what got sequenced. Sequencing used immunoSEQ multiplex PCR; TCRdb keeps in-frame clones, though not all of them. The sample has about 290,000 clones; about 8% are singletons. This clone was picked up a small number of times. Its antigen is not known. This receptor was taken from a woman aged 18-29 years in good health. The chain is built from TRBV4-1 and TRBJ1-2; 12 bases are shared with TRBD1. Sequencing was carried out using central memory CD4+ T cells from blood. The CDR3, as DNA: TGCGCCAGCAGCCAACTGCCCGGGACAGGGGGCTTCAGGAACTATGGCTACACCTTC. This encodes CASSQLPGTGGFRNYGYTF.